The rows below give T cell receptor beta chains drawn from one sample of a study of vaccination and CD4 T cells after COVID-19. TCRdb processed the PCR reads anew with MiXCR; each CDR3 protein has one entry. Of fewer than 10,000 distinct CDR3 sequences in the sample, around 33% were seen once. No cognate antigen is known for these TCRs. The sequenced sample was CD4+ T cells from blood, cultured in vitro. Receptors originate from a human donor in good health. Both conserved end residues are part of each CDR3. A D gene is named only where the DNA matches it firmly. Size tells how often a clone was seen (once, few, many) or the class of an expanded clone, and some rows leave it out.

TRBV29-1,-,-,TRBJ1-2,TGCAGCGTTGAACAAATCCGAAACTATGGCTACACCTTC,CSVEQIRNYGYTF
TRBV6-1,TRBD1,-,TRBJ1-6,TGTGCCAGCAGTGAAGTCTTCCAGGGGGCAAGTAATTCACCCCTCCACTTT,CASSEVFQGASNSPLHF
TRBV27,-,medium-sized,TRBJ1-2,TGTGCCAGCAGCCCGGAGGGGTATGGCTACACCTTC,CASSPEGYGYTF
TRBV6-2/TRBV6-3,-,few,TRBJ1-1,TGTGCCAGCAGTACACTCATGGGACACCTGAACACTGAAGCTTTCTTT,CASSTLMGHLNTEAFF
TRBV7-6,TRBD1,-,TRBJ2-5,TGTGCTAGCAGCTTTGGACAGGGCCAAGAGACCCAGTACTTC,CASSFGQGQETQYF
TRBV20-1,-,-,TRBJ2-6,TGCAGTGCTAGGCACTTAAGAGGGGCCAACGTCCTGACTTTC,CSARHLRGANVLTF
TRBV25-1,-,few,TRBJ1-5,TGTGCCAGCTCTTGGGGCTATCAGCCCCAGCATTTT,CASSWGYQPQHF
TRBV28,-,-,TRBJ1-5,TGTGCCAGCCAGGTTATTAATCAGCCCCAGCATTTT,CASQVINQPQHF
TRBV6-1,TRBD1,-,TRBJ1-3,TGTGCCAGCAGTCTTGGGCAGGGGGTGGTAAACACCATATATTTT,CASSLGQGVVNTIYF
TRBV6-5,-,-,TRBJ1-4,TGTGCCAGCAGTTACTCGACTGGGGCAACTAATGAAAAACTGTTTTTT,CASSYSTGATNEKLFF
TRBV20-1,-,few,TRBJ2-3,TGCAGTGCTAGAGGAAAGCTCCCAGTACGGCCCGATACGCAGTATTTT,CSARGKLPVRPDTQYF
TRBV10-3,-,few,TRBJ1-1,TGTGCCATCAGTGAGTCGGGCAGCTTGAACACTGAAGCTTTCTTT,CAISESGSLNTEAFF
TRBV24-1,TRBD2,few,TRBJ2-3,TGTGCCACCAGTGACCCCATAGCGGGTAGCACAGATACGCAGTATTTT,CATSDPIAGSTDTQYF
TRBV15,-,few,TRBJ2-1,TGTGCCACCAGCACTCGGGAAACCTACAATGAGCAGTTCTTC,CATSTRETYNEQFF
TRBV5-1,TRBD1,-,TRBJ2-5,TGCGCCAGCAGCTTGGGGGACAGATCTCAAGAGACCCAGTACTTC,CASSLGDRSQETQYF
TRBV20-1,-,few,TRBJ1-2,TGCAGTGTCACAGGGTTTTCTAACTATGGCTACACCTTC,CSVTGFSNYGYTF
TRBV30,-,-,TRBJ1-5,TGTGCCTGGAGGAGTGACAGGAGCAATCAGCCCCAGCATTTT,CAWRSDRSNQPQHF
TRBV19,-,once,TRBJ1-2,TGTGCCAGTAGTATTAAAAGGGACCCCCTCTATGGCTACACCTTC,CASSIKRDPLYGYTF
TRBV20-1,-,-,TRBJ1-4,TGCAGTGCTAGGGGGGCGCTTGAAGAAAAACTGTTTTTT,CSARGALEEKLFF
TRBV7-2,TRBD1,-,TRBJ1-1,TGTGCCAGCAGCTTAGATAACAGGGGTACTGAAGCTTTCTTT,CASSLDNRGTEAFF
TRBV29-1,TRBD1,once,TRBJ2-3,TGCAGCGTCGTCCGTGGGACAGGGTCCACAGATACGCAGTATTTT,CSVVRGTGSTDTQYF
TRBV6-1,TRBD1,large,TRBJ1-1,TGTGCCAGCAGTACCTCCCCGGGACAGGGGAACACTGAAGCTTTCTTT,CASSTSPGQGNTEAFF
TRBV7-2,TRBD1,hyperexpanded,TRBJ1-6,TGTGCCAGCAGCTTAGATCAGGGGGCGAGGAATTCACCCCTCCACTTT,CASSLDQGARNSPLHF
TRBV28,-,-,TRBJ1-3,TGTGCCAGCAGTTTATGGAGGGACCCAGACTCTGGAAACACCATATATTTT,CASSLWRDPDSGNTIYF
TRBV18,-,-,TRBJ1-1,TGTGCCAGCTCACCAGCGGGGGGCTTACTGGCTTTCTTT,CASSPAGGLLAFF
TRBV11-2,-,few,TRBJ1-5,TGTGCCAGCAGCTTAGATCACGGGACAACTCAGCCCCAGCATTTT,CASSLDHGTTQPQHF
TRBV2,-,-,TRBJ2-3,TGTGCCAGCAGTGAAACTAGTATACGGGTCGGAGATACGCAGTATTTT,CASSETSIRVGDTQYF
TRBV15,TRBD1,-,TRBJ1-5,TGTGCCACCAGCGAATGGTTCGGGGGACAGGCCCAGCATTTT,CATSEWFGGQAQHF